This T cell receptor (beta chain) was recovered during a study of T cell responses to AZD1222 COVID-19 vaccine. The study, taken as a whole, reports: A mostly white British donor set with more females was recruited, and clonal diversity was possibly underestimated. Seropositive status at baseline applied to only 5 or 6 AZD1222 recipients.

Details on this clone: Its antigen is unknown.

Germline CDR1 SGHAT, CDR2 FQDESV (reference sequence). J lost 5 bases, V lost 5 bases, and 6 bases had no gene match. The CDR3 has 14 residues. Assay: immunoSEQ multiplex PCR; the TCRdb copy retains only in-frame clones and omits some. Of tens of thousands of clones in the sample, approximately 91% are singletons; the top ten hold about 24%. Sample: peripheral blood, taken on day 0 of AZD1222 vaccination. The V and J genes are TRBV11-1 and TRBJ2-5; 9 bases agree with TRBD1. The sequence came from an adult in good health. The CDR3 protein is CASSNDRGKETQYF. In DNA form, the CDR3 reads TGTGCCAGCAGCAATGACAGGGGGAAGGAGACCCAGTACTTC.